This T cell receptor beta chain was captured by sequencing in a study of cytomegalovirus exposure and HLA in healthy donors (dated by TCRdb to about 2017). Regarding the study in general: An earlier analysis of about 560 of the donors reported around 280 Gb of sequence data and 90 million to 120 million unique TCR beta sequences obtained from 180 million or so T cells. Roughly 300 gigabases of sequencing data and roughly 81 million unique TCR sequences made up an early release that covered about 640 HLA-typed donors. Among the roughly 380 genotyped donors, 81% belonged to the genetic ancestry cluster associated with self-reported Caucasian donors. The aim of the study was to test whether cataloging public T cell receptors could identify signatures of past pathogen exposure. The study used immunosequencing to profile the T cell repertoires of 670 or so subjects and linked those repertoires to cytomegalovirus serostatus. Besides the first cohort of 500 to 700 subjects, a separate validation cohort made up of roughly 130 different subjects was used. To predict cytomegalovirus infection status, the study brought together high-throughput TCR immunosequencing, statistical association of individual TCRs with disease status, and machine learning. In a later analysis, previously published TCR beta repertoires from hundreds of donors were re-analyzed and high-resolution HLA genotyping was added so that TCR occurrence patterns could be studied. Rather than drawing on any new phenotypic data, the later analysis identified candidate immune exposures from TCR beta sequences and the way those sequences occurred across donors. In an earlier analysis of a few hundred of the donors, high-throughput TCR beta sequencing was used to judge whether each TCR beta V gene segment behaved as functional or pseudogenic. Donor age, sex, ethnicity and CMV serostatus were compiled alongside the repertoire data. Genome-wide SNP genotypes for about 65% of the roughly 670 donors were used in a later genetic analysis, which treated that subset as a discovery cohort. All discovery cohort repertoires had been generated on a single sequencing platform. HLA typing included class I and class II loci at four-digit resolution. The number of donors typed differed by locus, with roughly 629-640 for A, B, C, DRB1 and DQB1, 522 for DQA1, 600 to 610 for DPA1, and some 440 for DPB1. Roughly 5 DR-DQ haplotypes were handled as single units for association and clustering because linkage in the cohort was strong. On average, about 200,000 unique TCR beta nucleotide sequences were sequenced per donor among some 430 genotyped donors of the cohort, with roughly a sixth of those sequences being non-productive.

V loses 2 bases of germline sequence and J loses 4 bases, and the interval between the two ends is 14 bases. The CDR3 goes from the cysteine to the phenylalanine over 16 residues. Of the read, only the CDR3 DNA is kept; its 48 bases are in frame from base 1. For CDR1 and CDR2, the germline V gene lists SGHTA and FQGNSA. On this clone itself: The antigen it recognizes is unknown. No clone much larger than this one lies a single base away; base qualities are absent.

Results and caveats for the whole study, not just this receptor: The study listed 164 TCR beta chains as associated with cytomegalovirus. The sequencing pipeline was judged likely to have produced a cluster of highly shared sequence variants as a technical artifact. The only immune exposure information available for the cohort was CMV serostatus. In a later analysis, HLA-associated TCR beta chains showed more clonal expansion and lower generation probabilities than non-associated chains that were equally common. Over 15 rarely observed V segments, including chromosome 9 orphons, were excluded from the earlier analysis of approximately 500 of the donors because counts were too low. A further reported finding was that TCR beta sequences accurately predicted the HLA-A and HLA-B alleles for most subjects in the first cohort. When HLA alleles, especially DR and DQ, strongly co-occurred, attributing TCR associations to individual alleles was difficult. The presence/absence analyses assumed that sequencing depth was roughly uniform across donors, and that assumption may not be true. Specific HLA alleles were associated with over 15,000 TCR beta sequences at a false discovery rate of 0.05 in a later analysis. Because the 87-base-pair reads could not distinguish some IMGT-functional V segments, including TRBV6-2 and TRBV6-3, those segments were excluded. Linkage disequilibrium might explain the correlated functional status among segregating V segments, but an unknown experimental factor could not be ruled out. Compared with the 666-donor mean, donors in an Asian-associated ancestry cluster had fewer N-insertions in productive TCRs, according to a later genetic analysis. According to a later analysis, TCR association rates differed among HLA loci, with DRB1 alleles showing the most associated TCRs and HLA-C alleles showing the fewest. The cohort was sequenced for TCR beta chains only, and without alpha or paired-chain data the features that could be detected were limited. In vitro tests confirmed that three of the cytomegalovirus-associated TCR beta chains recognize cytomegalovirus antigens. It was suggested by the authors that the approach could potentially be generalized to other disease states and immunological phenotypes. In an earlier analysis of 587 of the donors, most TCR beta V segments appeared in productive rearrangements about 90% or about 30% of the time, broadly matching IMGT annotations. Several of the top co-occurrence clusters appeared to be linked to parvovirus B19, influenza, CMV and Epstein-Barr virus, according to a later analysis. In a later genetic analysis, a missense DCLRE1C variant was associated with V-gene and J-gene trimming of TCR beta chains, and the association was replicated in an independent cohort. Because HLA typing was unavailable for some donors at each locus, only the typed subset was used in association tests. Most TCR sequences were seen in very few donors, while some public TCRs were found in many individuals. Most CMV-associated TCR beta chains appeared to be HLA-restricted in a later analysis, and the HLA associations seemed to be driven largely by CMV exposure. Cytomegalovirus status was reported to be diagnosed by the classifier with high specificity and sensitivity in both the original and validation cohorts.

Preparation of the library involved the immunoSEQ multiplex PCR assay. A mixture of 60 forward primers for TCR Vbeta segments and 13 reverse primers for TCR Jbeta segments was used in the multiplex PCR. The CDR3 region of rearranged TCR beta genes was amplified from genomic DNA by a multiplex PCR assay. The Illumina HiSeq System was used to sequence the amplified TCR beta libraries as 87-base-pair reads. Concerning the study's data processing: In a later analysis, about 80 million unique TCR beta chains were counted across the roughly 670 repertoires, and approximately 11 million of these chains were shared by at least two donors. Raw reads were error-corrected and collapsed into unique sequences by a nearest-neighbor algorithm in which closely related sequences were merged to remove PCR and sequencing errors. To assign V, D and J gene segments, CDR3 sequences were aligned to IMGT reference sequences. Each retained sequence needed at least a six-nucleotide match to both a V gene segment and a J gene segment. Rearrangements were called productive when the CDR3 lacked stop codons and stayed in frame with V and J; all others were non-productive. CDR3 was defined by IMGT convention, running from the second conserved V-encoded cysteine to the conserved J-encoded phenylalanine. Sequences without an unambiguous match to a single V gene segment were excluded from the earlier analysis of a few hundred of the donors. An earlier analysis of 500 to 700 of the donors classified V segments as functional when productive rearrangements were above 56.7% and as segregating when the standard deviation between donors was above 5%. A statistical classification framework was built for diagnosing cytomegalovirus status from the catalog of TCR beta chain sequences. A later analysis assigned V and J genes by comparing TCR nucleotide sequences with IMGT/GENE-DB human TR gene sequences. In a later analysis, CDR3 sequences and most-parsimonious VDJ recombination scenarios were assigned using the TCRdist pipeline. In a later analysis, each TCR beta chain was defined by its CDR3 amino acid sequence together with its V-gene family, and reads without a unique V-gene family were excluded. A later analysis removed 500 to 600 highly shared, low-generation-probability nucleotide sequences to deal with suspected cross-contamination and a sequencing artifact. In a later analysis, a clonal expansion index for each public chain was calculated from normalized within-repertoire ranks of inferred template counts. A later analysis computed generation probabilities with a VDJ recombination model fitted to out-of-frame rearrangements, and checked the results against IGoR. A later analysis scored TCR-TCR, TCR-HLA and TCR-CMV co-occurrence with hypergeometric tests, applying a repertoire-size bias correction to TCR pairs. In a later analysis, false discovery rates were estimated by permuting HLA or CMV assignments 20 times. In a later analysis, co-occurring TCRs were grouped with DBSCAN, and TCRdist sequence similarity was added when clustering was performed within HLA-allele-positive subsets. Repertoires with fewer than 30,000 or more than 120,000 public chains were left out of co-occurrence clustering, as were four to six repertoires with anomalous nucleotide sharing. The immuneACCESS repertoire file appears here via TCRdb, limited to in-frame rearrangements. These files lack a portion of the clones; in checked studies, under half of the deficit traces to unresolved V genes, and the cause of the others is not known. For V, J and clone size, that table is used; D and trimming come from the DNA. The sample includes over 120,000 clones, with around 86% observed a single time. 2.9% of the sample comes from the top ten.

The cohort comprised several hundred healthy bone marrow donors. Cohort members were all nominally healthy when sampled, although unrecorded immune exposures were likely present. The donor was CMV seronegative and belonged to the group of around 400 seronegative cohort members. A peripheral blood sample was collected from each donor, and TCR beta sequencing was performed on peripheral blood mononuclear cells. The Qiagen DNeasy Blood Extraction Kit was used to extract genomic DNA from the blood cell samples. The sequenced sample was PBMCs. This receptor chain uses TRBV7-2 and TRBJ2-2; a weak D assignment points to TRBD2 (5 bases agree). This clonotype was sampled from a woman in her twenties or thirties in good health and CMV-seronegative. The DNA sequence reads TGTGCCAGCAGCTTACGGGGTGCAGGAACCACCGGGGAGCTGTTTTTT. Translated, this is CASSLRGAGTTGELFF.